The 9 T cell receptor beta chains below all came from one sample that was sequenced in a study of metastatic and nonmetastatic thyroid tumors. Through MiXCR, TCRdb re-clonotyped the PCR reads. The repertoire holds tens of thousands of clones, with roughly 29% as singletons. Patients underwent thyroid surgery, and none had received any treatment before it. Material: blood. All receptors derive from a female donor with papillary thyroid cancer or a benign thyroid nodule (not recorded which). Some clones in this sample may be carry-over from other donors' samples.

This clone appeared a few times. The rearrangement uses TRBV6-5 and TRBJ2-7; unclear D gene. The germline V and J ends were trimmed by 0 bases and 5 bases, with 11 bases remaining between them. The CDR3 has 14 residues. The germline gives CDR1 MNHEY, CDR2 SVGAGI. The CDR3 sequence: CASSYSLGSHEQYF. The CDR3, as DNA: TGTGCCAGCAGTTACTCTCTGGGAAGCCACGAGCAGTACTTC.

CDR3 amino acids: CATSIYWLVVDEQYF. The CDR3 nucleotides are TGTGCCACCAGCATCTACTGGCTCGTCGTCGACGAGCAGTACTTC. The chain combines TRBV15 with TRBJ2-7; D gene uncertain. This CDR3 is built from 15 residues. Germline CDR1 LNHNV, CDR2 YYDKDF (reference sequence). V dropped 4 bases and J dropped 5 bases, with 18 bases sitting between them.

In its sample, this clone was seen many times. V is TRBV4-2 and J is TRBJ2-5, with 9 nucleotides matching TRBD2. Trimming cost V 0 bases and J 1 base; bases outside gene matches: 6. The germline CDR1 and CDR2 sequences are LGHNA and YNFKEQ. There are 17 residues in the CDR3. CDR3 DNA: TGTGCCAGCAGCCAAGATCAGAAGCGGGGGGTCCAAGAGACCCAGTACTTC. This sequence encodes CASSQDQKRGVQETQYF.

The sample holds one count of this clone. The chain links TRBV11-2 to TRBJ1-2; possibly TRBD1 for D (5 bases). CDR1 is SGHAT and CDR2 is FQNNGV in the germline V gene. The V end lost 6 bases, the J end lost 4 bases, and 9 bases lay between the germline ends. This CDR3 region has 12 residues. Here the CDR3 reads CASRHDSYGYTF. The DNA of the CDR3 is TGTGCCAGCAGGCATGACAGCTATGGCTACACCTTC.

Notes on this clone: Because it lacks the conserved phenylalanine or tryptophan at the end, this CDR3 is likely a read error. V gene TRBV11-2 combines with J gene TRBJ2-7, with TRBD1 matching over 8 bases. Germline-derived CDR1 and CDR2 are SGHAT and FQNNGV. CDR3 length equals 17 residues. The CDR3: CASSLDPPQGASDDQYY. CDR3 nucleotide sequence: TGTGCCAGCAGCTTAGATCCCCCCCAGGGGGCATCGGACGATCAGTACTAC.

The chain recombines TRBV18 with TRBJ2-3; TRBD1 might be the D (5 bases). The germline V gene has CDR1 KGHSH and CDR2 LQKENI. The V and J ends lost 1 base and 2 bases respectively, with 10 bases between them. The CDR3 loop spans 15 amino acids. The CDR3 DNA reads as TGTGCCAGCTCACCACGGAGACAGACCACAGATACGCAGTATTTT. It encodes CASSPRRQTTDTQYF.

This clone was detected many times. This chain uses TRBV19 with TRBJ2-2, with TRBD2 matching over 12 bases. Germline V gives CDR1 LNHDA, CDR2 SQIVND (reference sequence). The trim removed 7 bases at V and 1 base at J, leaving 10 bases unmatched. The CDR3 sequence is 18 residues long. Here the CDR3 DNA reads TGTGCCAGTAAATGGGGGACTAGCGGGCTGGGGAACACCGGGGAGCTGTTTTTT. Protein product: CASKWGTSGLGNTGELFF.

This clone was seen at least ten times. The chain is built from TRBV19 and TRBJ2-1; 9 nucleotides agree with TRBD1. This CDR3 has 16 amino acids. The germline gives CDR1 LNHDA, CDR2 SQIVND (reference sequence). With 0 bases clipped from V and 8 bases from J, the junction kept 8 bases outside the gene matches. The CDR3 here is CASSIEGGTGIHEQFF. In nucleotides, the CDR3 is TGTGCCAGTAGTATAGAAGGGGGGACAGGGATTCATGAGCAGTTCTTC.

The V call is TRBV4-2, the J call TRBJ2-7; the D gene could be TRBD1 or TRBD2 (5 bases each). The V and J ends lost 4 bases and 4 bases respectively, with 14 bases between them. This CDR3 has 14 residues. The germline V gene encodes CDR1 LGHNA and CDR2 YNFKEQ. In DNA form, the CDR3 reads TGTGCCAGCAGCCTCCCCGGGGCGCTTTACGAGCAGTACTTC. This translates into CASSLPGALYEQYF.